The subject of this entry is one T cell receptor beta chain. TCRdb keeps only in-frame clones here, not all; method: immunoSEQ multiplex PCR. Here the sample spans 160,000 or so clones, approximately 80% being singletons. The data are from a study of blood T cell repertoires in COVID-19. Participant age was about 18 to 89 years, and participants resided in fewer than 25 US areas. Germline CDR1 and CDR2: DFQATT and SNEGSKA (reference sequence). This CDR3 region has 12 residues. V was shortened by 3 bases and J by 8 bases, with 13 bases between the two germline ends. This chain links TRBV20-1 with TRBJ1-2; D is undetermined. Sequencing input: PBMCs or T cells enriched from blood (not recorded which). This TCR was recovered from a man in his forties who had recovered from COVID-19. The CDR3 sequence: CSASLGSEGYTF. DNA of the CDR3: TGCAGTGCTAGTTTGGGCTCGGAAGGCTACACCTTC.